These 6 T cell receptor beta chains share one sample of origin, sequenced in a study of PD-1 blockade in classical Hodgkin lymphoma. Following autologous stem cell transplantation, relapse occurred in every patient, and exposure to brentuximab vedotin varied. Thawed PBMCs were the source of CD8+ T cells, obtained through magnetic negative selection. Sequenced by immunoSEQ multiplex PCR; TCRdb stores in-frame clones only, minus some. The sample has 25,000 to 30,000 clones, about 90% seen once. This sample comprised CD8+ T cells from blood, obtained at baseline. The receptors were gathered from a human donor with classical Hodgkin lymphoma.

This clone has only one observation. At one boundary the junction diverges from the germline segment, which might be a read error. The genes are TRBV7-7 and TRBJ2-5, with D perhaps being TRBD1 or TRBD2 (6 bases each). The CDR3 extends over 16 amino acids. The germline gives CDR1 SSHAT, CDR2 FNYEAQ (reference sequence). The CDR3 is CASSSTRGRGGETQYF. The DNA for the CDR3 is TGTGCTAGCAGCTCCACGAGGGGCCGAGGGGGGGAGACCCAGTACTTC.

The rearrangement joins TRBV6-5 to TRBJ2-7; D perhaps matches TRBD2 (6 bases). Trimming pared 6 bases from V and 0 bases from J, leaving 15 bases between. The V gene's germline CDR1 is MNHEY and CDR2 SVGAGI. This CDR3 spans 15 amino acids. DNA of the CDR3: TGTGCCAGCAGCTTACTGGGCGGGGTCTCCTACGAGCAGTACTTC. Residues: CASSLLGGVSYEQYF.

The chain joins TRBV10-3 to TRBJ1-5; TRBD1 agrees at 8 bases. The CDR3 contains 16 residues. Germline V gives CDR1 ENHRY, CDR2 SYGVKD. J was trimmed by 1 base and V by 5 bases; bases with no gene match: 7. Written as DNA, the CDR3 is TGTGCCATCAGTCGGACAGGGTTCGGAAGCAATCAGCCCCAGCATTTT. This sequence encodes CAISRTGFGSNQPQHF.

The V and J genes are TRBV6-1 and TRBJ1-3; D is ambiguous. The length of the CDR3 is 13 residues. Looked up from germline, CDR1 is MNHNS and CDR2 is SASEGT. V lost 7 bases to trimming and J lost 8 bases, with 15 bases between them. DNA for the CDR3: TGTGCCAGCACCCTCTGGGTGATGGACACCATATATTTT. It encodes CASTLWVMDTIYF.

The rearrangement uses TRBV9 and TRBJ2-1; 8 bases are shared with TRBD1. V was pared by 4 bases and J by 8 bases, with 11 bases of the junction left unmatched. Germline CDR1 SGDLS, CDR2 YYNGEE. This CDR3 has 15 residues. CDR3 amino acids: CASSLVRQGFDEQFF. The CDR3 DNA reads TGTGCCAGCAGCCTTGTGAGACAGGGGTTCGATGAGCAGTTCTTC. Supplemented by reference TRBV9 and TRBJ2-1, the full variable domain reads DSGVTQTPKHLITATGQRVTLRCSPRSGDLSVYWYQQSLDQGLQFLIQYYNGEERAKGNILERFSAQQFPDLHSELNLSSLELGDSALYFCASSLVRQGFDEQFFGPGTRLTVL.

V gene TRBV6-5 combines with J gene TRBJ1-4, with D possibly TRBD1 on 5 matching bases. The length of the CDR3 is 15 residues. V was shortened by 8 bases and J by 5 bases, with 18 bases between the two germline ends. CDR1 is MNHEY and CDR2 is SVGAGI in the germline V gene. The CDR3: CASSGGLEENEKLFF. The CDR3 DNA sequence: TGTGCCAGCTCGGGGGGGTTAGAGGAAAATGAAAAACTGTTTTTT.